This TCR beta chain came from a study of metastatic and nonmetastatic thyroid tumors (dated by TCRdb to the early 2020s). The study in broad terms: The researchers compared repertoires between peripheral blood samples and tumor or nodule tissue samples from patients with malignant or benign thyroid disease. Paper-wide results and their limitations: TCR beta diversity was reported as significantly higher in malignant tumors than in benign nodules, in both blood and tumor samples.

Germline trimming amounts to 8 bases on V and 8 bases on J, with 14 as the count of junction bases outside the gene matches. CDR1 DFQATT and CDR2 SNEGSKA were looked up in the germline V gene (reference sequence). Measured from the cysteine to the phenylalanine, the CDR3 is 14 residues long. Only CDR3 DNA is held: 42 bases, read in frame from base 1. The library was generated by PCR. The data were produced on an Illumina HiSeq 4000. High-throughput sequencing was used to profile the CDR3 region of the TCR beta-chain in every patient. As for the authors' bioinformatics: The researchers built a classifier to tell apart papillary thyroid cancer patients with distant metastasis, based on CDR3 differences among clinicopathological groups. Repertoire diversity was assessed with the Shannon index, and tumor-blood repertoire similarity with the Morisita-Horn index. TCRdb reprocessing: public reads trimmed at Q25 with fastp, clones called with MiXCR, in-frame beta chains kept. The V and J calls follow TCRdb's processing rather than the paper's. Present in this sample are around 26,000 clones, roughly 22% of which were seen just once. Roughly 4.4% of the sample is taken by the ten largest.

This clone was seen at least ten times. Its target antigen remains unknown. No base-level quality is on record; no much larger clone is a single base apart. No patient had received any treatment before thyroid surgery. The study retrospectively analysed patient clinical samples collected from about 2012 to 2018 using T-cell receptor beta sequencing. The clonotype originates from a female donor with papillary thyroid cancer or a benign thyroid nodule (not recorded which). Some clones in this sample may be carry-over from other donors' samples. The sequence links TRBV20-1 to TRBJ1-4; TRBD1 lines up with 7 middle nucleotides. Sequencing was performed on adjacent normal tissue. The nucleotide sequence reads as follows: TGCAGTCCCGAGTTCGCCAGGGGGAGCGAAAAACTGTTTTTT. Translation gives CSPEFARGSEKLFF.